This T cell receptor (beta chain) was captured by sequencing in a study of T cell responses to AZD1222 COVID-19 vaccine. The CDR3 length is 14 residues. The germline V and J ends were trimmed by 5 bases and 2 bases, with 10 bases remaining between them. Germline CDR1 and CDR2: PRHDT and FYEKMQ (reference sequence). This clone was found once. As yet, its antigen is unknown. Study-wide results and caveats: Once two AZD1222 doses were given, Spike-specific TCR breadth and depth went up. Mostly white British, mostly female donors; authors suggested clonal diversity may be underestimated. Vaccine-associated CD4 TCRs spanned spike, dominant at 160-218 and 743-854.

The table came from immunoSEQ multiplex PCR; TCRdb's copy has only in-frame clones and leaves some out. Of about 78,000 clones listed, about nine tenths are singletons. Here the sequenced sample was peripheral blood, taken on day 0 of AZD1222 vaccination. The source of this sequence is an adult in good health. The genes are TRBV13 and TRBJ1-3, with D perhaps TRBD1 (6 bases). DNA of the CDR3: TGTGCCAGCAGCCTCAGGGGCCCTGGAAACACCATATATTTT. Its protein is CASSLRGPGNTIYF.